This passage covers 27 T cell receptor beta chains from one sample sequenced in a study of Graves' ophthalmopathy and Graves' hyperthyroidism. Amplification of TCR beta CDR3 regions used RNA transcripts. HTBI primers were used in a first-round RT-PCR, which preceded a second-round multiplex PCR. TCRdb analysed the multiplex PCR reads with MiXCR anew, one entry per CDR3 protein. The sample carries some 200,000 distinct CDR3 sequences, 25% to 30% recorded once. Sequencing was carried out using peripheral blood. Receptors were obtained from a man in his fifties or sixties with Graves' ophthalmopathy.

This clonotype was recorded at least ten times. This chain joins TRBV6-5 and TRBJ2-7, with D possibly being TRBD1 or TRBD2 (5 bases each). Germline V gene sequence: CDR1 MNHEY, CDR2 SVGAGI. The CDR3 runs 15 residues. Trimming removed 0 bases from V and 1 base from J, with 10 bases in between. CDR3 sequence reads: CASSYSGRGSYEQYF. CDR3 bases: TGTGCCAGCAGTTACTCGGGACGGGGATCCTACGAGCAGTACTTC.

This clonotype was seen ten or more times. The rearrangement joins TRBV12-3 or TRBV12-4 to TRBJ1-5, with TRBD1 as a possible D gene (6 bases). This CDR3 comprises 16 residues. The ends were cut back, 5 bases at V and 5 bases at J, with 19 bases in the middle. The DNA of the CDR3 is TGTGCCAGCAGTCCCCAGGCAGGAAAGGGGGATCAGCCCCAGCATTTT. Its translation: CASSPQAGKGDQPQHF.

This clonotype was seen many times. This chain connects TRBV12-3 or TRBV12-4 to TRBJ1-5; D may be TRBD1 (6 bases). The V end lost 6 bases, the J end lost 6 bases, and 18 bases lay between the germline ends. The CDR3 totals 15 residues. CDR3 nucleotide sequence: TGTGCCAGCAGCCCCATACAGGGTGGTCCTCAGCCCCAGCATTTT. As protein: CASSPIQGGPQPQHF.

At least ten counts were recorded for this clonotype. The chain combines TRBV20-1 with TRBJ1-1, with D unresolved. The CDR3 covers 15 residues. V gave up 1 base and J gave up 1 base, with 13 bases separating them. CDR1 and CDR2 from the germline V gene are DFQATT and SNEGSKA (reference sequence). CDR3 amino acids: CSARAAGKRNTEAFF. The CDR3 DNA reads as TGCAGTGCTAGAGCCGCGGGTAAGCGGAACACTGAAGCTTTCTTT.

There are many counts of this clonotype. The J gene is TRBJ2-5, the V gene TRBV11-2, with 7 positions matching TRBD2. The CDR3 is 17 amino acids. The V gene end was trimmed by 0 bases and the J gene end by 5 bases; junction bases not matched to a gene: 12. Germline values: CDR1 SGHAT, CDR2 FQNNGV. The DNA for the CDR3 is TGTGCCAGCAGCTTAGAACCGGCGCCAGGGAGGGCGGAGACCCAGTACTTC. It codes for CASSLEPAPGRAETQYF.

This clonotype showed up many times. This chain connects TRBV7-2 to TRBJ2-5; maybe TRBD2 (6 bases). V shed 5 bases and J shed 2 bases, with 12 bases lying between them. This CDR3 is built from 14 residues. The germline CDR1 and CDR2 sequences are SGHTA and FQGNSA. The CDR3, as DNA: TGTGCCAGCAGCCCAGGACTAACTCAAGAGACCCAGTACTTC. As protein: CASSPGLTQETQYF. Combining the CDR3 with reference TRBV7-2 and TRBJ2-5 gives the whole variable domain GAGVSQSPSNKVTEKGKDVELRCDPISGHTALYWYRQSLGQGLEFLIYFQGNSAPDKSGLPSDRFSAERTGGSVSTLTIQRTQQEDSAVYLCASSPGLTQETQYFGPGTRLLVL.

This clonotype was seen more than once but under ten times. The genes are TRBV6-1 and TRBJ2-2; D remains ambiguous. The CDR3 loop spans 14 amino acids. V shed 5 bases and J shed 6 bases, with 13 bases lying between them. Looked up from germline, CDR1 is MNHNS and CDR2 is SASEGT. CDR3 amino acids: CASSPMRSPGELFF. The CDR3 DNA reads TGTGCCAGCAGTCCGATGCGTTCCCCCGGGGAGCTGTTTTTT.

This clonotype was detected many times. The chain couples TRBV6-2 or TRBV6-3 to TRBJ1-1, with TRBD1 identical over 7 bases. The CDR3 extends over 15 amino acids. J gave up 1 base and V 2 bases, and 4 bases lay outside the gene matches. From germline, CDR1 is MNHEY and CDR2 SVGEGT. For the CDR3, the DNA is TGTGCCAGCAGTTACCGGGGACAGCGGAACACTGAAGCTTTCTTT. Translation: CASSYRGQRNTEAFF.

This clonotype was seen repeatedly, ten times or more. The chain is built from TRBV28 and TRBJ2-7; 12 bases fit TRBD2. The CDR3 is made up of 17 amino acids. V lost 4 bases to trimming and J lost 0 bases; unmatched junction nucleotides: 7. CDR1 and CDR2 from the germline V gene are MDHEN and SYDVKM. CDR3 bases: TGTGCCAGCAGTTGGCTAGCGGGAGGGAAGAGCTCCTACGAGCAGTACTTC. Translating gives CASSWLAGGKSSYEQYF.

This chain uses TRBV12-3 or TRBV12-4 with TRBJ2-7, with D uncertain. The CDR3 covers 13 residues. Trimming pared 4 bases from V and 4 bases from J, leaving 11 bases between. CDR3 bases: TGTGCCAGCAGTTCCCGTAGAGGATACGAGCAGTACTTC. Translation: CASSSRRGYEQYF.

The V call is TRBV27, the J call TRBJ1-2; D not certain. The CDR3 runs to 13 residues. V lost 5 bases to trimming and J lost 11 bases, with 18 bases between them. CDR1 is MNHEY, CDR2 SMNVEV, per germline (reference sequence). CDR3 protein: CASSTPPPRIYTF. The CDR3 DNA reads TGTGCCAGCAGTACCCCCCCCCCTCGTATATACACCTTC.

Many counts were recorded for this clonotype. As DNA, the CDR3 is TGCGCCAGCAGCCAAGAAGCCGTTGGGACAGGAGGCACTGAAGCTTTCTTT. Protein: CASSQEAVGTGGTEAFF. This chain links TRBV4-1 with TRBJ1-1, with TRBD1 matching 8 bases. The germline gives CDR1 MGHRA, CDR2 YSYEKL. J lost 4 bases, V lost 0 bases, and 10 bases had no gene match. The CDR3 runs 17 residues.

This clonotype was picked up many times. This chain links TRBV11-2 with TRBJ2-7; either TRBD1 or TRBD2 may fit D (5 bases each). V dropped 5 bases and J dropped 4 bases, with 12 bases sitting between them. Looked up from germline, CDR1 is SGHAT and CDR2 is FQNNGV. This CDR3 has 13 amino acids. The CDR3 region has the DNA TGTGCCAGCAGCCGGGACCGAATGTACGAGCAGTACTTC. This sequence encodes CASSRDRMYEQYF.

This clonotype was detected many times. The CDR3 DNA follows: TGTGCCAGCAGCTTGGATAAGGGCACCTACGAGCAGTACTTC. Translated: CASSLDKGTYEQYF. The chain joins TRBV5-4 to TRBJ2-7; D not certain. V lost 0 bases, J lost 2 bases, and 9 bases lay in between. Germline loops: CDR1 SGHNT, CDR2 YYREEE (reference sequence). This CDR3 has 14 amino acids.

In its sample, this clonotype was seen many times. This chain uses TRBV15 with TRBJ1-5, with TRBD1 matching over 9 bases. CDR3 length: 15 amino acids. The V and J ends lost 5 bases and 6 bases, in that order; junction bases with no gene match: 8. Germline V gene data show CDR1 as LNHNV and CDR2 as YYDKDF (reference sequence). Written as DNA, the CDR3 is TGTGCCACCAGCGGGCAACAGGGGGCAGGTCAGCCCCAGCATTTT. This encodes CATSGQQGAGQPQHF.

This clonotype was counted many times. V is TRBV19 and J is TRBJ1-1; D is ambiguous. The CDR3 length is 14 residues. V dropped 5 bases and J dropped 3 bases, with 13 bases sitting between them. Germline V gene lookup returns CDR1 LNHDA and CDR2 SQIVND (reference sequence). The CDR3 loop is CASSHRAIYTEAFF. The CDR3, as DNA: TGTGCCAGTAGTCACCGGGCCATATACACTGAAGCTTTCTTT. Variable domain in full (rest from reference TRBV19 and TRBJ1-1): DGGITQSPKYLFRKEGQNVTLSCEQNLNHDAMYWYRQDPGQGLRLIYYSQIVNDFQKGDIAEGYSVSREKKESFPLTVTSAQKNPTAFYLCASSHRAIYTEAFFGQGTRLTVV.

This clonotype was seen repeatedly, ten times or more. CDR3 in amino acids: CASSSELKETQYF. The CDR3 coding sequence is TGTGCCAGTAGCTCGGAACTCAAAGAGACCCAGTACTTC. The chain combines TRBV19 with TRBJ2-5; D is uncertain. Germline values: CDR1 LNHDA, CDR2 SQIVND (reference sequence). This CDR3 contains 13 residues. The V and J ends lost 6 bases and 3 bases respectively, with 11 bases between them. Together with reference TRBV19 and TRBJ2-5, the CDR3 gives the full variable domain: DGGITQSPKYLFRKEGQNVTLSCEQNLNHDAMYWYRQDPGQGLRLIYYSQIVNDFQKGDIAEGYSVSREKKESFPLTVTSAQKNPTAFYLCASSSELKETQYFGPGTRLLVL.

This clonotype was counted ten times or more. The V and J genes are TRBV27 and TRBJ1-5; D gene uncertain. V lost 5 bases and J 10 bases, leaving 15 bases between the germline ends. CDR1 and CDR2 (germline): MNHEY, SMNVEV (reference sequence). The CDR3 length is 13 residues. The chain's CDR3 is CASSPLGSYPQHF. The CDR3 DNA follows: TGTGCCAGCAGTCCCCTTGGTAGTTATCCCCAGCATTTT.

This clonotype occurred many times. The chain recombines TRBV19 with TRBJ2-2; D is unclear. The V and J ends lost 3 bases and 0 bases respectively, with 8 bases between them. The CDR3 length is 15 residues. CDR1 is LNHDA and CDR2 is SQIVND in the germline V gene (reference sequence). CDR3 nucleotide sequence: TGTGCCAGTAGTATCGGCTACTCGAACACCGGGGAGCTGTTTTTT. Its protein product is CASSIGYSNTGELFF.

The chain carries TRBV19 and TRBJ1-1, with a weak D call TRBD1 (6 bases). Germline V gene lookup returns CDR1 LNHDA and CDR2 SQIVND (reference sequence). V lost 7 bases and J lost 4, with 10 bases in between. The CDR3 extends over 12 amino acids. The DNA for the CDR3 is TGTGCCAGTAAGACAGGAGGCACTGAAGCTTTCTTT. Its translation: CASKTGGTEAFF.

The gene calls are TRBV15 and TRBJ2-5; D may be TRBD1 (7 bases). From germline, CDR1 is LNHNV and CDR2 YYDKDF (reference sequence). Trimming shortened V by 3 bases and J by 5 bases, and 16 bases separated the two germline ends. The CDR3 totals 15 residues. CDR3 coding DNA: TGTGCCACCAGCAGGCACGCGGGACAGAGGGAGACCCAGTACTTC. Amino acids: CATSRHAGQRETQYF.

The rearrangement joins TRBV29-1 to TRBJ2-5, with 8 bases identical to TRBD2. The CDR3 totals 18 residues. Trimming at V came to 8 bases and at J to 2 bases, leaving 22 bases not matched to a gene. Germline V gene data show CDR1 as SQVTM and CDR2 as ANQGSEA. In DNA form, the CDR3 reads TGCAGCTCCCTCCCTCCGGGGGCCGCGGGAGGAGGGCAAGAGACCCAGTACTTC. Encoded protein: CSSLPPGAAGGGQETQYF.

There are a few counts of this clonotype. V gene TRBV28 combines with J gene TRBJ1-1, with no clear D. V was shortened by 8 bases and J by 1 base, with 8 bases between the two germline ends. Germline V gene sequence: CDR1 MDHEN, CDR2 SYDVKM. The CDR3 has 12 residues. The CDR3 here is CASGEANTEAFF. The CDR3 DNA is TGTGCCAGCGGGGAGGCGAACACTGAAGCTTTCTTT. Together with reference TRBV28 and TRBJ1-1, the CDR3 gives the full variable domain: DVKVTQSSRYLVKRTGEKVFLECVQDMDHENMFWYRQDPGLGLRLIYFSYDVKMKEKGDIPEGYSVSREKKERFSLILESASTNQTSMYLCASGEANTEAFFGQGTRLTVV.

This clonotype occurred many times. The chain combines TRBV6-2 or TRBV6-3 with TRBJ2-1, with D maybe TRBD2 (5 bases). CDR1 is MNHEY and CDR2 is SVGEGT in the germline V gene. CDR3 length: 14 residues. V was pared by 4 bases and J by 1 base, with 8 bases between. The CDR3 coding sequence is TGTGCCAGCAGTTTCGGACTTTCCTACAATGAGCAGTTCTTC. Translating it yields CASSFGLSYNEQFF.

Many counts were recorded for this clonotype. This sequence joins TRBV20-1 and TRBJ2-5; TRBD1 matches 8 bases. In germline, CDR1 is DFQATT, CDR2 SNEGSKA (reference sequence). J gave up 2 bases and V 3 bases, and 14 bases lay outside the gene matches. CDR3 length equals 17 residues. The CDR3 region has the DNA TGCAGTGCTAGTCCCCGGACAGGGTTGGCAGTACAAGAGACCCAGTACTTC. The encoded protein is CSASPRTGLAVQETQYF.

The V and J genes are TRBV6-1 and TRBJ1-2; D is perhaps TRBD1 (6 bases). CDR3 size: 14 residues. Looked up from germline, CDR1 is MNHNS and CDR2 is SASEGT. Trimming removed 8 bases from V and 3 bases from J, with 16 bases in between. The CDR3 region is CASGPVNRDYGYTF. The CDR3 bases are TGTGCCAGCGGTCCCGTAAACAGGGACTATGGCTACACCTTC.

This clonotype was detected ten times or more. The chain uses TRBV24-1 and TRBJ2-2; no clear D. The CDR3 contains 11 residues. Germline assignment: CDR1 KGHDR and CDR2 SFDVKD. V was trimmed by 10 bases and J by 6 bases, leaving 8 bases between them. CDR3 amino acids: CATTTPGELFF. The CDR3 DNA follows: TGTGCCACTACGACTCCCGGGGAGCTGTTTTTT.